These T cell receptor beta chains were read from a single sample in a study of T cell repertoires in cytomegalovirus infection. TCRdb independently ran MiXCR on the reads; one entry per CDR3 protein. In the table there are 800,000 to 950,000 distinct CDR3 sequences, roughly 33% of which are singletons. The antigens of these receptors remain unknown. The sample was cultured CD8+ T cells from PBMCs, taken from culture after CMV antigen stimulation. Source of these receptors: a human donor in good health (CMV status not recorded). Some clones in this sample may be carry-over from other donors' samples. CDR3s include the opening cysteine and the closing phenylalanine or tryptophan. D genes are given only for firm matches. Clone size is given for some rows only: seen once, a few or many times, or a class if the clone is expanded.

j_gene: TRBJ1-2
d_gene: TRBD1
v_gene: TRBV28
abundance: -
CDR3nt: TGTGCCAGCACCACCTTGACTCGGACAGGGCCCTATGGCTACACCTTC
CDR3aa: CASTTLTRTGPYGYTF

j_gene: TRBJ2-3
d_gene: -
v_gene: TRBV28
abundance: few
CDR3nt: TGTGCCAGCAGTTTCCGGGGAACAGGTTCTACGCAGTATTTT
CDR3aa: CASSFRGTGSTQYF

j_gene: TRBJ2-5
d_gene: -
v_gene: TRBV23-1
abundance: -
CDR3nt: TGCGCCAGCAGTCAATCTGGGGGAGAAGAGACCCAGTACTTC
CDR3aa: CASSQSGGEETQYF

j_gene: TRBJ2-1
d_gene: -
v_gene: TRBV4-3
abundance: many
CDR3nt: TGCGCCAGCAGCCAAGATCCCGGGGGCTCCTACAATGAGCAGTTCTTC
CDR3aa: CASSQDPGGSYNEQFF

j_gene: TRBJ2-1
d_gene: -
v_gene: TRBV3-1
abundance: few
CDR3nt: TGTGCCAGCAGCCAAGGTGTGTTAGAGCAGTTCTTC
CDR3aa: CASSQGVLEQFF

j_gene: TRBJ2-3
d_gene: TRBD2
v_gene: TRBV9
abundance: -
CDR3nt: TGTGCCAGCAGCGCTAGCGGCGACACAGATACGCAGTATTTT
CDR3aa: CASSASGDTDTQYF

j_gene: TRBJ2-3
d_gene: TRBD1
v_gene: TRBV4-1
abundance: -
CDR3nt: TGTGCCAGCAGCCTGCGGACAGGGGGAGGCACAGATACGCTGTATTTT
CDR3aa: CASSLRTGGGTDTLYF

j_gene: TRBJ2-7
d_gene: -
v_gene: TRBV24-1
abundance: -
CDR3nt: TGTGCCACCAGTGATTTGAAGGGCAGTTTGGACGAGCAGTACTTC
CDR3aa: CATSDLKGSLDEQYF

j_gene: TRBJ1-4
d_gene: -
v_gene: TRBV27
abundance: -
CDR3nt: TGTGCCAGCAGTTTAGACAGGTTTTCGACTAATGAAAAACTGTTTTTT
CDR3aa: CASSLDRFSTNEKLFF

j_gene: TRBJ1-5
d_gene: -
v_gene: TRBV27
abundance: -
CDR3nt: TGTGCCAGCAGTTTATTTAGGGGGGATCAGCCCCAGCATTTT
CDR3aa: CASSLFRGDQPQHF

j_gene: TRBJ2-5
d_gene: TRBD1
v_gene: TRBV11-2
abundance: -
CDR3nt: TGTGCCAGCAGGTCTTCCCCGGGACAGGGGGCCGACGATTTTGGGGCCCAGTACTTC
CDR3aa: CASRSSPGQGADDFGAQYF

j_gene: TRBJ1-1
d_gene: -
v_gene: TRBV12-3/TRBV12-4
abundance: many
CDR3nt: TGTGCCAGCAGTTTGACAGTGGCTACTGAAGCTTTCTTT
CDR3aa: CASSLTVATEAFF

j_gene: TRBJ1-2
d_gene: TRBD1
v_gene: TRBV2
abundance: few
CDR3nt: TGTGCCAGCAGAGGGGACAGGCATACTAACTATGGCTACACCTTC
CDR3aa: CASRGDRHTNYGYTF

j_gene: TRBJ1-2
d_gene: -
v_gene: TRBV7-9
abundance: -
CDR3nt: TGTGCCAGCAGCCCCACGGGGGAGACCTATGGCTACACCTTC
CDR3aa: CASSPTGETYGYTF

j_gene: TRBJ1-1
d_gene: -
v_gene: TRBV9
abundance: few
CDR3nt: TGTGCCAGCAGCGTAGCGCCCAAGAGGAACACTGAAGCTTTCTTT
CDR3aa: CASSVAPKRNTEAFF

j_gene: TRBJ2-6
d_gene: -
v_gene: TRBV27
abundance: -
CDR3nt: TGTGCCAGCAGTTTATCGATAAATGGGGGGGCCAACGTCCTGACTTTC
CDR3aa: CASSLSINGGANVLTF

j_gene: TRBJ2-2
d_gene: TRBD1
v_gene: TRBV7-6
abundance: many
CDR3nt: TGTGCCAGCAGCTTAGCAGGGACAGGGATCGGGGAGCTGTTTTTT
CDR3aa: CASSLAGTGIGELFF

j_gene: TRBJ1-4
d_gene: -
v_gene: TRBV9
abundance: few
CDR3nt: TGTGCCAGCAGCGCGAGCGGGGCAACTAATGAAAAACTGTTTTTT
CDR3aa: CASSASGATNEKLFF

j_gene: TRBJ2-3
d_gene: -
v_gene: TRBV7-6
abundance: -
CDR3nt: TGTGCCAGCAGCTTCTACGGCGGAGATACGCAGTATTTT
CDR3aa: CASSFYGGDTQYF

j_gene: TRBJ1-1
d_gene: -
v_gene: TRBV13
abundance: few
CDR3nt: TGTGCCAGCAGCCCTCCTTACTTGAACACTGAAGCTTTCTTT
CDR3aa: CASSPPYLNTEAFF

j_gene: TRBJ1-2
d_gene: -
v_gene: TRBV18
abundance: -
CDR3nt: TGTGCCAGCTCTCCCTATGCTGGAGCTAACTATGGCTACACCTTC
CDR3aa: CASSPYAGANYGYTF

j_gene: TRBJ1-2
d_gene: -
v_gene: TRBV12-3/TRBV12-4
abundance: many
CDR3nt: TGTGCCAGCAGTTTTGGGGGGGCACGCGGCTACACCTTC
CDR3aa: CASSFGGARGYTF

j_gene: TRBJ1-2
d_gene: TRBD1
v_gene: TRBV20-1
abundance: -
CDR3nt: TGCAGTGCTAGAGAGCCCGGGACAGGGGCTGGCTACACCTTC
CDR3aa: CSAREPGTGAGYTF

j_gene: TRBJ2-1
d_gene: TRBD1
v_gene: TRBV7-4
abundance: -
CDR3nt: TGTGCCAGCAGCTCACGCACGGGACAGAACAATGAGCAGTTCTTC
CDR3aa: CASSSRTGQNNEQFF

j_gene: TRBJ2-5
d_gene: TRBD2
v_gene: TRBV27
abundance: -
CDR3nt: TGTGCCAGCAGTTTATCGTCCCTAGCGGTCACAAGAGAGACCCAGTACTTC
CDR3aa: CASSLSSLAVTRETQYF

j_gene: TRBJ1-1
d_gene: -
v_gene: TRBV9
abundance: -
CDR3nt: TGTGCCAGCAGCGTAAGGGCAGCTTGGGACACTGAAGCTTTCTTT
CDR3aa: CASSVRAAWDTEAFF

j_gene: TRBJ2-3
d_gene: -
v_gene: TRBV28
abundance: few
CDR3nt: TGTGCCAGCAGTTTCCCTAGCTCAGGGGACAGCACAGATACGCAGTATTTT
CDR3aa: CASSFPSSGDSTDTQYF

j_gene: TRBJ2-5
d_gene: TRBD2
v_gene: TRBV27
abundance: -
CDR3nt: TGTGCCACCGCGGGAGGGTGGCCTGAGACCCAGTACTTC
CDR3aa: CATAGGWPETQYF

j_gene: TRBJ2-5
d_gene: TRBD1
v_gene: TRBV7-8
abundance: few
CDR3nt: TGTGCCAGCAGCCCCACCGGGACAGGGGGCTTAGAGACCCAGTACTTC
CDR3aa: CASSPTGTGGLETQYF

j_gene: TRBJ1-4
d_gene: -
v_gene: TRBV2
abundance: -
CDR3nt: TGTGCCAGCAGGGCCAGGATGGGACTGTTTTTT
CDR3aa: CASRARMGLFF

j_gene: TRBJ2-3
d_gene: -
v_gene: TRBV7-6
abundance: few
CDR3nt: TGTGCCAGCAGCTTAGCCCCCGCAGATACGCAGTATTTT
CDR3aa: CASSLAPADTQYF

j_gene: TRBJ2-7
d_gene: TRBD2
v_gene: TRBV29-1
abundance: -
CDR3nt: TGCAGCGGTAGCGGGGGGACTTCCTACGAGCAGTACTTC
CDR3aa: CSGSGGTSYEQYF

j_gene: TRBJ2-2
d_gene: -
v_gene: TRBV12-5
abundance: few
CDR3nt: TGTGCTAGTGGTTTGAGTGCTTACTCGAACACCGGGGAGCTGTTTTTT
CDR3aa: CASGLSAYSNTGELFF

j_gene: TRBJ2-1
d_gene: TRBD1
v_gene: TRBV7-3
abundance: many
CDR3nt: TGTGCCAGCAGCTCCCCCGGGACAGTAGATGAGCAGTTCTTC
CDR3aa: CASSSPGTVDEQFF

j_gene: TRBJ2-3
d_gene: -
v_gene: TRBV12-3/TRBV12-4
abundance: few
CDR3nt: TGTGCCAGCAGTTCTCTGGGATTTAGCACAGATACGCAGTATTTT
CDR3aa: CASSSLGFSTDTQYF

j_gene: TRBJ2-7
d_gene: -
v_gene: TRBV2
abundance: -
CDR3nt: TGTGCCAGCAGTGACACGATTTCCTACGAGCAGTACTTC
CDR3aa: CASSDTISYEQYF

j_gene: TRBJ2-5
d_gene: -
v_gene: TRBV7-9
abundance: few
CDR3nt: TGTGCCAGCAGCTCGACCGGGACTGGCAACTCTCTGTACCAAGAGACCCAGTACTTC
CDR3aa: CASSSTGTGNSLYQETQYF

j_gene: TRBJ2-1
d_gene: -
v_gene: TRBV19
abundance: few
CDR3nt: TGTGCCAGTAGGGAGGCGGTCAGTCCAACGGTTGAGCAGTTCTTC
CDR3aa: CASREAVSPTVEQFF

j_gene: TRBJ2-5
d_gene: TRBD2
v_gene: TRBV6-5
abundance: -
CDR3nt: TGTGCCAGCAGTGACCAGGGAGGGGAGACCCAGTACTTC
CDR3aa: CASSDQGGETQYF

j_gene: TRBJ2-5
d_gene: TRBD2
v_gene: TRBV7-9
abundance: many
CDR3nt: TGTGCCAGCAGCTTCCCGACTAGCGGTGAGACCCAGTACTTC
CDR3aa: CASSFPTSGETQYF

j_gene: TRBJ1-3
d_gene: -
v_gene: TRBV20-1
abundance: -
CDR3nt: TGCAGTGCTAGAGATCCGCGGGGGTGGTCTGGAAACACCATATATTTT
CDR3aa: CSARDPRGWSGNTIYF

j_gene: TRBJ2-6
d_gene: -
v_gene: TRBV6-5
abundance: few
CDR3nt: TGTGCCAGCAGTTACCCCGGAAGCTCTGGGGCCAACGTCCTGACTTTC
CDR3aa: CASSYPGSSGANVLTF

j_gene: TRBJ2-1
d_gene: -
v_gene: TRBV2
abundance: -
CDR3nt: TGTGCCAGCAGTCCTCTATGGTTGGACAGCACCTACAATGAGCAGTTCTTC
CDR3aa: CASSPLWLDSTYNEQFF

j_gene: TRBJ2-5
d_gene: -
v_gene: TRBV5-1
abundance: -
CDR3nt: TGCGCCAGCAGCTTGGTGGCGGTCCCCCTTGAGACCCAGTACTTC
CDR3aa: CASSLVAVPLETQYF

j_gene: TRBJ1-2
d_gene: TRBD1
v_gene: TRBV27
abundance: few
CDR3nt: TGTGCCAGCAGGGACAGGGTTGGGTATGGCTACACCTTC
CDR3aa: CASRDRVGYGYTF

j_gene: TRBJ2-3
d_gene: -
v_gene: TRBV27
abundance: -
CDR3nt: TGTGCCAGCAGTTTGTCGGGGAACACAGATACGCAGTATTTT
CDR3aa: CASSLSGNTDTQYF

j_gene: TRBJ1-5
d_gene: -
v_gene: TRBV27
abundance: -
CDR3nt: TGTGCCAGCAGTCCGAATCGCAATCAGCCCCAGCATTTT
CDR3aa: CASSPNRNQPQHF

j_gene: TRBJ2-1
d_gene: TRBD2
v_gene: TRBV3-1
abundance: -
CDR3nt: TGTGCCAGCAGCCAAAGGAGTAGCGGGGGGGTCCTCTCCTACAATGAGCAGTTCTTC
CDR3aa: CASSQRSSGGVLSYNEQFF